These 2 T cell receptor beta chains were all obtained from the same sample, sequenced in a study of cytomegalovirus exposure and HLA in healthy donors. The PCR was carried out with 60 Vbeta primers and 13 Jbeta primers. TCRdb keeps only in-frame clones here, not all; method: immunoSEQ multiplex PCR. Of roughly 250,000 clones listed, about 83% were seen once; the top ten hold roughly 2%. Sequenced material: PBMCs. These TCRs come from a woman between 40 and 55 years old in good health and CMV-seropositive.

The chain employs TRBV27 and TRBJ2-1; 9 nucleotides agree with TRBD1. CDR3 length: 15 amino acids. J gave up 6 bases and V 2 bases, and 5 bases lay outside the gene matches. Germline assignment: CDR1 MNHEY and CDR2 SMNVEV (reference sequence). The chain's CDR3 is CASSLLGQGSNEQFF. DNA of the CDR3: TGTGCCAGCAGTTTACTGGGACAGGGTTCCAATGAGCAGTTCTTC.

The CDR3 spells CASRSGGGGQETQYF. DNA for the CDR3: TGTGCCAGCAGGAGCGGGGGAGGGGGGCAAGAGACCCAGTACTTC. The chain couples TRBV28 to TRBJ2-5; 8 nucleotides match TRBD2. Germline-derived CDR1 and CDR2 are MDHEN and SYDVKM. CDR3 length: 15 residues. The V segment lost 6 bases and the J segment 2 bases; nucleotides outside the gene matches: 8.